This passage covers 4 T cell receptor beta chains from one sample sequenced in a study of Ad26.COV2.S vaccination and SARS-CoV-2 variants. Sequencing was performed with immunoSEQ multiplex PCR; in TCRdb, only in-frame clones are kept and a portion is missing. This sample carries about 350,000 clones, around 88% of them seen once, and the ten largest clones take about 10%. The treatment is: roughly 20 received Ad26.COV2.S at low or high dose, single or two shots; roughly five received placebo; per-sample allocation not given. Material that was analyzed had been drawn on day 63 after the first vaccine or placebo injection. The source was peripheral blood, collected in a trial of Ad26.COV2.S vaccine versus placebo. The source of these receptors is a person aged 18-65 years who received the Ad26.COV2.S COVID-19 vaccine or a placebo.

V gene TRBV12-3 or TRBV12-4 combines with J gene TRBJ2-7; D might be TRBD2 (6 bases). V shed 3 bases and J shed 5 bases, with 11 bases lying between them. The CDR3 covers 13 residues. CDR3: CASSFFWGDEQYF. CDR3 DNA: TGTGCCAGCAGTTTTTTTTGGGGGGACGAGCAGTACTTC.

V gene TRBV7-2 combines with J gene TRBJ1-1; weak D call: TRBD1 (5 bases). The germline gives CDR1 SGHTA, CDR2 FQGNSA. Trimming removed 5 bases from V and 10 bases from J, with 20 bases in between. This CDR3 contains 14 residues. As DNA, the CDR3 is TGTGCCAGCAGCCCCCCACTCCTCCTCACAGGAGCTTTCTTT. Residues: CASSPPLLLTGAFF.

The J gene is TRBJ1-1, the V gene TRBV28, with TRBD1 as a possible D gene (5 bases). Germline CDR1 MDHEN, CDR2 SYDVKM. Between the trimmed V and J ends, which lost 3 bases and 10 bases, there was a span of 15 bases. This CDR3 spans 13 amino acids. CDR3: CASSLGQGVRAFF. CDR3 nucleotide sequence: TGTGCCAGCAGTTTGGGGCAGGGAGTGCGAGCTTTCTTT. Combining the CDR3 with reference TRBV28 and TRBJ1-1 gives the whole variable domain DVKVTQSSRYLVKRTGEKVFLECVQDMDHENMFWYRQDPGLGLRLIYFSYDVKMKEKGDIPEGYSVSREKKERFSLILESASTNQTSMYLCASSLGQGVRAFFGQGTRLTVV.

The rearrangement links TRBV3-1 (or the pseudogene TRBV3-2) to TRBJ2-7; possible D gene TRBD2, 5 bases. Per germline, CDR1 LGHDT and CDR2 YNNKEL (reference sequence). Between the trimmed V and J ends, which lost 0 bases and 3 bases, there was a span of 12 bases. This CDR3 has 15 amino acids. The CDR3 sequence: CASSQEAAVYYEQYF. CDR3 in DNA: TGTGCCAGCAGCCAAGAAGCGGCAGTATACTACGAGCAGTACTTC.